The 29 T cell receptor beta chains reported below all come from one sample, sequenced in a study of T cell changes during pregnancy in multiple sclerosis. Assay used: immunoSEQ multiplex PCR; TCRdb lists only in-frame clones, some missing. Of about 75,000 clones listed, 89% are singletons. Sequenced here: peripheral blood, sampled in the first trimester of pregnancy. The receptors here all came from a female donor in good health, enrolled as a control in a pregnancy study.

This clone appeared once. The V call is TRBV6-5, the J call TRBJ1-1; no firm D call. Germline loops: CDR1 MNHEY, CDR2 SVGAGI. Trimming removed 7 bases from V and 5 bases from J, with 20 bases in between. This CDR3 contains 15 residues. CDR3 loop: CASIEFGRIRTEAFF. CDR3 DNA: TGTGCCAGCATCGAGTTCGGCAGGATTAGGACTGAAGCTTTCTTT.

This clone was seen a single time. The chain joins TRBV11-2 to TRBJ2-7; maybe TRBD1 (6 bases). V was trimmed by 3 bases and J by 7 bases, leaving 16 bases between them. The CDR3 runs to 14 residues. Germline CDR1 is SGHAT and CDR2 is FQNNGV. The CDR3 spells CASSFTGRSGEQYF. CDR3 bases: TGTGCCAGCAGCTTTACAGGGAGATCCGGGGAGCAGTACTTC.

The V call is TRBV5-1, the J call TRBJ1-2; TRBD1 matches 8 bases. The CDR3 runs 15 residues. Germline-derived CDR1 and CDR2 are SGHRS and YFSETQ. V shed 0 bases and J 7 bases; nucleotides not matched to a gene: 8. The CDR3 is CASSLAPGGLSGYTF. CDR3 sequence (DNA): TGCGCCAGCAGCTTGGCTCCAGGGGGCTTGTCTGGCTACACCTTC. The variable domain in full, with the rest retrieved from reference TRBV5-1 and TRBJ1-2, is KAGVTQTPRYLIKTRGQQVTLSCSPISGHRSVSWYQQTPGQGLQFLFEYFSETQRNKGNFPGRFSGRQFSNSRSEMNVSTLELGDSALYLCASSLAPGGLSGYTFGSGTRLTVV.

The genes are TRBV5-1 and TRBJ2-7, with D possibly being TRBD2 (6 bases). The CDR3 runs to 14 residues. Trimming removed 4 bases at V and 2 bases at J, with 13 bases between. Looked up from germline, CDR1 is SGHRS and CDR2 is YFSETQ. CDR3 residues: CASSANWGAYEQYF. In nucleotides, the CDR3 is TGCGCCAGCAGCGCAAACTGGGGGGCCTACGAGCAGTACTTC.

In nucleotides, the CDR3 is TGTGCCAGCAGTTTCACGGGAGGATATGGCTACACCTTC. Translation: CASSFTGGYGYTF. The gene calls are TRBV27 and TRBJ1-2; D not certain. Per the germline V gene, CDR1 is MNHEY and CDR2 is SMNVEV (reference sequence). CDR3 length: 13 amino acids. Trimming removed 3 bases at V and 5 bases at J, with 10 bases between.

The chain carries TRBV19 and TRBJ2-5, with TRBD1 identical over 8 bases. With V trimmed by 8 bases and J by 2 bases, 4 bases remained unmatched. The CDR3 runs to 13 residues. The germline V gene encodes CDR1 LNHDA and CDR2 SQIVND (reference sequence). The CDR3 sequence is CASGWTGQETQYF. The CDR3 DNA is TGTGCCAGTGGATGGACAGGGCAAGAGACCCAGTACTTC.

The CDR3 nucleotides read TGTGCCAGCAATCCTAGCGGCTGGGAGCAGTACTTC. Translation: CASNPSGWEQYF. The chain links TRBV6-1 to TRBJ2-7; 7 nucleotides line up with TRBD2. The germline V gene encodes CDR1 MNHNS and CDR2 SASEGT. There are 12 residues in the CDR3. V lost 7 bases to trimming and J lost 7 bases; unmatched junction nucleotides: 7.

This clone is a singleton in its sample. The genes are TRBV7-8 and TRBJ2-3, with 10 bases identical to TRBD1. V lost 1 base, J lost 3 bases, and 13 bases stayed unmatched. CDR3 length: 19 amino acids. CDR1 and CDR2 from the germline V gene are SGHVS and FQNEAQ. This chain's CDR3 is CASSLEGGTGQGRTDTQYF. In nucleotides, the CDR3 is TGTGCCAGCAGCTTAGAGGGCGGGACGGGACAGGGGAGGACAGATACGCAGTATTTT.

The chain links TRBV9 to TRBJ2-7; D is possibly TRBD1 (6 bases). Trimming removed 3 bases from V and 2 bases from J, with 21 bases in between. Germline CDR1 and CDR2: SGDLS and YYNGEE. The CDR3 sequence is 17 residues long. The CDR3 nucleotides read TGTGCCAGCAGCGCCAGGGGAGCGGATAATCCCCCCTACGAGCAGTACTTC. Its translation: CASSARGADNPPYEQYF. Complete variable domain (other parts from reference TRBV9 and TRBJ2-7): DSGVTQTPKHLITATGQRVTLRCSPRSGDLSVYWYQQSLDQGLQFLIQYYNGEERAKGNILERFSAQQFPDLHSELNLSSLELGDSALYFCASSARGADNPPYEQYFGPGTRLTVT.

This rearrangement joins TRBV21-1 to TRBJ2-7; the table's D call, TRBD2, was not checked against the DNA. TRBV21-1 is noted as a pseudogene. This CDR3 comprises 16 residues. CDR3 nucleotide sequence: TGTGCCAGCAGCAAACCCCCGGGAGGCTCCCCAGGCGAGCAGTACTTC. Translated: CASSKPPGGSPGEQYF.

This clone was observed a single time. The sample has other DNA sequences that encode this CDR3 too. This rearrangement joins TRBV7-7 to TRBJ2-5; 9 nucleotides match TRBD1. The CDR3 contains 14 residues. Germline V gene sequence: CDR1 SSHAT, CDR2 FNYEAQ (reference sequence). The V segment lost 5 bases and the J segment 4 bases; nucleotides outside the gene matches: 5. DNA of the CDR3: TGTGCCAGCAGCCTCGCGGGACAGGGAGAGACCCAGTACTTC. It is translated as CASSLAGQGETQYF.

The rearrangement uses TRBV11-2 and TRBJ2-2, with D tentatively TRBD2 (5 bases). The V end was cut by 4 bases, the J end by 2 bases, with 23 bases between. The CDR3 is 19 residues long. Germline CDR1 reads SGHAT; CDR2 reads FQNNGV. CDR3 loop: CASSSLLTRIGVNTGELFF. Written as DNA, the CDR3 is TGTGCCAGCAGCTCATTACTTACTAGGATTGGGGTAAACACCGGGGAGCTGTTTTTT. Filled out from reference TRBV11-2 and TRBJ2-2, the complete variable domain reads EAGVAQSPRYKIIEKRQSVAFWCNPISGHATLYWYQQILGQGPKLLIQFQNNGVVDDSQLPKDRFSAERLKGVDSTLKIQPAKLEDSAVYLCASSSLLTRIGVNTGELFFGEGSRLTVL.

The CDR3 DNA follows: TGTGCCAGCAGTTTCTTTAATGAGCAGTTCTTC. This sequence encodes CASSFFNEQFF. The chain joins TRBV27 to TRBJ2-1; D is unclear. This CDR3 comprises 11 residues. The V end was cut by 3 bases, the J end by 7 bases, with 4 bases between. Germline assignment: CDR1 MNHEY and CDR2 SMNVEV (reference sequence).

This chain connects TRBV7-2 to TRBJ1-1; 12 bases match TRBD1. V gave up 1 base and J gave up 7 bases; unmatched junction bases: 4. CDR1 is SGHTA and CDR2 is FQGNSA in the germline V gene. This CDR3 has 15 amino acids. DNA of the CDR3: TGTGCCAGCAGCTTAGGAGGGGACAGGGGGCTTGAAGCTTTCTTT. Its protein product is CASSLGGDRGLEAFF.

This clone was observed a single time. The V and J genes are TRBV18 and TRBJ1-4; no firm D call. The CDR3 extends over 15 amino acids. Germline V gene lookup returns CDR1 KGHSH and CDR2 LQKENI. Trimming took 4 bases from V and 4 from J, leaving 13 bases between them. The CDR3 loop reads CASSRSGYNNEKLFF. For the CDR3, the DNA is TGTGCCAGCTCACGATCCGGGTATAATAATGAAAAACTGTTTTTT.

Written as DNA, the CDR3 is TGTGCCAGCAGCTTTGCTATAGGGGGCGGCTACACCTTC. Its translation is CASSFAIGGGYTF. The chain uses TRBV11-2 and TRBJ1-2; TRBD1 aligns across 7 bases. Per germline, CDR1 SGHAT and CDR2 FQNNGV. V was pared by 3 bases and J by 8 bases, with 6 bases of the junction left unmatched. The CDR3 has 13 amino acids.

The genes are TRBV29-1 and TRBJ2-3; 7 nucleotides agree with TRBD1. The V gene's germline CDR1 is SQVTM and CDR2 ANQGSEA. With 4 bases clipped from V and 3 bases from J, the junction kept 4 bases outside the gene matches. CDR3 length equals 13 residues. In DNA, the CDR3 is TGCAGCGTTGGCGACAGGGTTACAGATACGCAGTATTTT. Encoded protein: CSVGDRVTDTQYF.

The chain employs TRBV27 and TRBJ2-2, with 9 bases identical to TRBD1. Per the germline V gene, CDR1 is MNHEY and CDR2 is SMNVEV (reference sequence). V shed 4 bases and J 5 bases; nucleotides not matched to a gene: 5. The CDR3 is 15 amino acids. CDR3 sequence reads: CASSWGQGGTGELFF. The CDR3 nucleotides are TGTGCCAGCAGTTGGGGACAGGGAGGGACCGGGGAGCTGTTTTTT.

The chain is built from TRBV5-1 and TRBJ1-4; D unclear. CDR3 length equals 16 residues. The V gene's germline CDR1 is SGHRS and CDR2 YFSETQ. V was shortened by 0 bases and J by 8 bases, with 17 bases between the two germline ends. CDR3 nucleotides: TGCGCCAGCAGCTTGGGGTCGGGCTTAGGAGGGGAAAAACTGTTTTTT. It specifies CASSLGSGLGGEKLFF.

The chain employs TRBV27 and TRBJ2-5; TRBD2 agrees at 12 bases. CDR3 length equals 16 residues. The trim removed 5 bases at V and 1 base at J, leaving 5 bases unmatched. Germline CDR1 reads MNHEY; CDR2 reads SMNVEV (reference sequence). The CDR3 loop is CASSPQLAGGQETQYF. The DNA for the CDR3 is TGTGCCAGCAGTCCACAACTAGCGGGGGGCCAAGAGACCCAGTACTTC.

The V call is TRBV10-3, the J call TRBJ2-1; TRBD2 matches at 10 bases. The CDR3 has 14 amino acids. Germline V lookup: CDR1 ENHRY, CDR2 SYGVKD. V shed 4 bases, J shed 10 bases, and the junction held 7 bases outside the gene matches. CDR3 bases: TGTGCCATCAGTGTAGGACTAGCGGACTCGGAGCAGTTCTTC. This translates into CAISVGLADSEQFF.

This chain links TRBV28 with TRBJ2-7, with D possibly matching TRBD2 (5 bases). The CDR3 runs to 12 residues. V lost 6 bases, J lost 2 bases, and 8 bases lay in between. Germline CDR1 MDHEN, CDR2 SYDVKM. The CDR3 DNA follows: TGTGCCAGCAGCCCCGGGACCTACGAGCAGTACTTC. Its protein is CASSPGTYEQYF.

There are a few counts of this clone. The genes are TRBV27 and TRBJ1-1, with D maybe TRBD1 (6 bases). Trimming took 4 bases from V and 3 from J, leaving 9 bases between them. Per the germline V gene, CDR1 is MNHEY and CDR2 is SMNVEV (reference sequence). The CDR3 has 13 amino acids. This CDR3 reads CASSYNRDTEAFF. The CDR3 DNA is TGTGCCAGCAGTTATAACAGGGACACTGAAGCTTTCTTT.

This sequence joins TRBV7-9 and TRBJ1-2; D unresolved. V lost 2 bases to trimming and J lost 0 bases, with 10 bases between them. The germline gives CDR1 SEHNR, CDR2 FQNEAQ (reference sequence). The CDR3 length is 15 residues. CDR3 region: CASSLKSEANYGYTF. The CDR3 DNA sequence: TGTGCCAGCAGCTTAAAAAGCGAGGCTAACTATGGCTACACCTTC.

The CDR3 here is CASSLVQGGYGNYGYTF. In nucleotides, the CDR3 is TGCGCCAGCAGCTTGGTCCAGGGAGGTTACGGCAACTATGGCTACACCTTC. The V call is TRBV5-1, the J call TRBJ1-2, with D tentatively TRBD1 (5 bases). This CDR3 region has 17 residues. Germline V gene sequence: CDR1 SGHRS, CDR2 YFSETQ. V was clipped by 0 bases and J by 2 bases, with 17 bases between them. Using reference TRBV5-1 and TRBJ1-2 for the parts outside the CDR3, the full variable domain is KAGVTQTPRYLIKTRGQQVTLSCSPISGHRSVSWYQQTPGQGLQFLFEYFSETQRNKGNFPGRFSGRQFSNSRSEMNVSTLELGDSALYLCASSLVQGGYGNYGYTFGSGTRLTVV.

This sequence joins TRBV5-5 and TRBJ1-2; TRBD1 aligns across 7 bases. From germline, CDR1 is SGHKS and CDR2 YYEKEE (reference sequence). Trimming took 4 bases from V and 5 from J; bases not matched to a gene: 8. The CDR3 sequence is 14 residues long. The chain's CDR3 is CASSPGQARYGYTF. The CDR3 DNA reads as TGTGCCAGCAGCCCTGGACAGGCCCGGTATGGCTACACCTTC.

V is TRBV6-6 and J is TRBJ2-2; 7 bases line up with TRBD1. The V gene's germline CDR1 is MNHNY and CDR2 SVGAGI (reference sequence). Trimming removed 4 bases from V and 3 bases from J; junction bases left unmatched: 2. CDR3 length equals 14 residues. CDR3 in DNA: TGTGCCAGCAGTTGGGGGACAGACACCGGGGAGCTGTTTTTT. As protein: CASSWGTDTGELFF.

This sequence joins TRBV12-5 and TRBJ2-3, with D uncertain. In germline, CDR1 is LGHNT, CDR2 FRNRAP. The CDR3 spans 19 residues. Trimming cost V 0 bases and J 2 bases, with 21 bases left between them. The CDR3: CASGLVLRSVDFITDTQYF. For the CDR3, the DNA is TGTGCTAGTGGTTTGGTACTGCGATCGGTAGACTTTATCACAGATACGCAGTATTTT.

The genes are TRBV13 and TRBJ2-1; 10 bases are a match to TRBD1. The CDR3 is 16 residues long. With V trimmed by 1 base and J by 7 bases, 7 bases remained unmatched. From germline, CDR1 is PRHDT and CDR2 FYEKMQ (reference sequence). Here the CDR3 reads CASSLVSDRGFNEQFF. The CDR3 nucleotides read TGTGCCAGCAGCTTAGTATCGGACAGGGGGTTTAATGAGCAGTTCTTC. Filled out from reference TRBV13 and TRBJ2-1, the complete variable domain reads AAGVIQSPRHLIKEKRETATLKCYPIPRHDTVYWYQQGPGQDPQFLISFYEKMQSDKGSIPDRFSAQQFSDYHSELNMSSLELGDSALYFCASSLVSDRGFNEQFFGPGTRLTVL.